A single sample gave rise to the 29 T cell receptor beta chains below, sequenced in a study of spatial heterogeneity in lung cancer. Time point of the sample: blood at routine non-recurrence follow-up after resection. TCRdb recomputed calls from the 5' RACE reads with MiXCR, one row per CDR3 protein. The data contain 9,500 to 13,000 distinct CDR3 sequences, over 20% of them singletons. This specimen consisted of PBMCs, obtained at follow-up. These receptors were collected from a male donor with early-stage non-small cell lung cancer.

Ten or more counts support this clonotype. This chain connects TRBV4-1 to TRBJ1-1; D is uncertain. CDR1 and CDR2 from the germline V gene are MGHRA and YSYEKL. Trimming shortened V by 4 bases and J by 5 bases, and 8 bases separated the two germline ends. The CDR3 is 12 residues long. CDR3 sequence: CASSRAGTEAFF. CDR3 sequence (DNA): TGCGCCAGCAGCCGGGCGGGGACTGAAGCTTTCTTT.

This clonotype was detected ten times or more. The CDR3 bases are TGTGCCAGCCGTTGGGGGACAGATTATAATCAGCCCCAGCATTTT. Translated, it gives CASRWGTDYNQPQHF. The rearrangement joins TRBV19 to TRBJ1-5; 7 bases align to TRBD1. The CDR3 is 15 residues long. The J segment lost 4 bases and the V segment lost 9 bases, leaving 12 bases of the junction unmatched. Germline CDR1 reads LNHDA; CDR2 reads SQIVND (reference sequence).

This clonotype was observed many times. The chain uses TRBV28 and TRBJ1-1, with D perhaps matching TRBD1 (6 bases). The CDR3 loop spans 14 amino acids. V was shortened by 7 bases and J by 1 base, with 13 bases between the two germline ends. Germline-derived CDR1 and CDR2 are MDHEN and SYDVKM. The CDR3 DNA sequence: TGTGCCAGCACCTTCGGGACACCGAACACTGAAGCTTTCTTT. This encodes CASTFGTPNTEAFF.

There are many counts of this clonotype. The CDR3 DNA sequence: TGCAGTGCCGGCCTTGGTGGGAGTTCCTACGAGCAGTACTTC. This codes for CSAGLGGSSYEQYF. The chain couples TRBV20-1 to TRBJ2-7, with D possibly being TRBD2 (5 bases). Trimming left V 6 bases short and J 1 base short, with 16 bases between. Germline lookup yields CDR1 DFQATT and CDR2 SNEGSKA (reference sequence). The CDR3 sequence is 14 residues long.

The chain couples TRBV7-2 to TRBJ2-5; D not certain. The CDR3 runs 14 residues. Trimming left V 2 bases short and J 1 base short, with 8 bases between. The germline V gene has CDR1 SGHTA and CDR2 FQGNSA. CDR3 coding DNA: TGTGCCAGCAGCTTAACCCGGGCCCAAGAGACCCAGTACTTC. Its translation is CASSLTRAQETQYF.

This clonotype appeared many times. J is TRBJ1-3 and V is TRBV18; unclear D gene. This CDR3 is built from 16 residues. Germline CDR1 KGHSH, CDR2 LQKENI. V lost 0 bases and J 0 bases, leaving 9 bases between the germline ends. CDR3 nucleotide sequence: TGTGCCAGCTCACCACCGGCAAAAATCTCTGGAAACACCATATATTTT. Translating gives CASSPPAKISGNTIYF.

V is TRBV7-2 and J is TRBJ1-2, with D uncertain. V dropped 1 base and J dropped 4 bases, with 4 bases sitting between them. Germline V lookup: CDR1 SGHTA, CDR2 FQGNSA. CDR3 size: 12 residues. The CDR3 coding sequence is TGTGCCAGCAGCTTAGGACTCTATGGCTACACCTTC. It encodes CASSLGLYGYTF. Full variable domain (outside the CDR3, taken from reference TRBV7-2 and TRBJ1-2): GAGVSQSPSNKVTEKGKDVELRCDPISGHTALYWYRQSLGQGLEFLIYFQGNSAPDKSGLPSDRFSAERTGGSVSTLTIQRTQQEDSAVYLCASSLGLYGYTFGSGTRLTVV.

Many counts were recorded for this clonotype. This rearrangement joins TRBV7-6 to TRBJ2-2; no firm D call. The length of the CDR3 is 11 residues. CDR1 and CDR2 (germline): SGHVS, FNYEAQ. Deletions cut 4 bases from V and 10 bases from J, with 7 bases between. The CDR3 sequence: CASSSYKELFF. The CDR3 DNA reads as TGTGCCAGCAGCTCCTATAAGGAGCTGTTTTTT.

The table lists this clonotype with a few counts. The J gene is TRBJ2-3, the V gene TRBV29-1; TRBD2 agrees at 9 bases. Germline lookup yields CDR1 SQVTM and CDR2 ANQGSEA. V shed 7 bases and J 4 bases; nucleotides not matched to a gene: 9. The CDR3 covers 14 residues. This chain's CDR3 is CSGQIAGAADTQYF. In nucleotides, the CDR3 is TGCAGCGGACAAATAGCGGGAGCGGCAGATACGCAGTATTTT.

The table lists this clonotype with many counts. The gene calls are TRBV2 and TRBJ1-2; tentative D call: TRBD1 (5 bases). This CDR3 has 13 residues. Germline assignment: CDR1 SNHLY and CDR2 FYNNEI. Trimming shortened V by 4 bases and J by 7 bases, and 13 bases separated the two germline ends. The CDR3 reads CASSGGREAGYTF. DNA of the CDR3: TGTGCCAGCAGTGGGGGCAGGGAGGCTGGCTACACCTTC.

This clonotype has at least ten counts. DNA of the CDR3: TGTGCCAGCAGCTTACTACCCCCCTCTAGCACAGATACGCAGTATTTT. Protein sequence: CASSLLPPSSTDTQYF. V gene TRBV7-9 combines with J gene TRBJ2-3, with unresolved D. This CDR3 spans 16 amino acids. Trimming shortened V by 2 bases and J by 0 bases, and 12 bases separated the two germline ends. CDR1 and CDR2 (germline): SEHNR, FQNEAQ (reference sequence). Full variable domain (rest looked up from reference TRBV7-9 and TRBJ2-3): DTGVSQNPRHKITKRGQNVTFRCDPISEHNRLYWYRQTLGQGPEFLTYFQNEAQLEKSRLLSDRFSAERPKGSFSTLEIQRTEQGDSAMYLCASSLLPPSSTDTQYFGPGTRLTVL.

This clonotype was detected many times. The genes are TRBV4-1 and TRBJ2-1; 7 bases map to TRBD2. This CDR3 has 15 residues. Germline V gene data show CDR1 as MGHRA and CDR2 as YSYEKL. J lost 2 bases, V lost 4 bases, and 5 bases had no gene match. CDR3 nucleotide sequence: TGCGCCAGCAGCCGAACGGGGGGTACCTACAATGAGCAGTTCTTC. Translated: CASSRTGGTYNEQFF.

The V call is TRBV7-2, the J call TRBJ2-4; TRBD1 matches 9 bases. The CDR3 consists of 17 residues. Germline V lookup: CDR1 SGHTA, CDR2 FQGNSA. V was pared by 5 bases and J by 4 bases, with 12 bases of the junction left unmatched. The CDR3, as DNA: TGTGCCAGCAGCCGCGCTAGACCGGGACAGGGAAAAAACATTCAGTACTTC. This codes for CASSRARPGQGKNIQYF.

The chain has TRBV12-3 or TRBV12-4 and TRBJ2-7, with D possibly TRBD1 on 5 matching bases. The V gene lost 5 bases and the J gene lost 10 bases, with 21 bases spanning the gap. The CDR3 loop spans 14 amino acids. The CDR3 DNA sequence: TGTGCCAGCAGTCCCACGCAGGGAAGGATCCACCAGTACTTC. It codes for CASSPTQGRIHQYF.

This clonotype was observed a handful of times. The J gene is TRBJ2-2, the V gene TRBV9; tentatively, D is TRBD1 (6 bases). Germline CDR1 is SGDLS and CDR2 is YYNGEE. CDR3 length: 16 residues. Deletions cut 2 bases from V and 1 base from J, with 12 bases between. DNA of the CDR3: TGTGCCAGCAGCGTGACAACAGGGCTGAACACCGGGGAGCTGTTTTTT. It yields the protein CASSVTTGLNTGELFF.

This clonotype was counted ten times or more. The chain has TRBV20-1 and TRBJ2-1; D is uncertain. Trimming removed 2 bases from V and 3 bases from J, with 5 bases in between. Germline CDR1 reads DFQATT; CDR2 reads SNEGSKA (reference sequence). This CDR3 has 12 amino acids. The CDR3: CSARQRYNEQFF. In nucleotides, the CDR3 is TGCAGTGCTAGACAACGCTACAATGAGCAGTTCTTC.

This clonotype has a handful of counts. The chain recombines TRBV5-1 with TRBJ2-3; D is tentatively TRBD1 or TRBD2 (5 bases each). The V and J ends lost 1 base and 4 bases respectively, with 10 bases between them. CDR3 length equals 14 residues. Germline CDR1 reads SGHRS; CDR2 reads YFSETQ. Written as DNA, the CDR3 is TGCGCCAGCAGCTTGAATGGGGGACCAGATACGCAGTATTTT. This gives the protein CASSLNGGPDTQYF.

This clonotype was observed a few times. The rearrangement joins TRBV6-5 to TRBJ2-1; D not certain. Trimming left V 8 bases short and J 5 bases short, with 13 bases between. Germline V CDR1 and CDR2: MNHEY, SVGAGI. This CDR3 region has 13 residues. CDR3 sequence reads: CASQLSTNNEQFF. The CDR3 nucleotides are TGTGCCAGCCAACTCTCTACCAACAATGAGCAGTTCTTC.

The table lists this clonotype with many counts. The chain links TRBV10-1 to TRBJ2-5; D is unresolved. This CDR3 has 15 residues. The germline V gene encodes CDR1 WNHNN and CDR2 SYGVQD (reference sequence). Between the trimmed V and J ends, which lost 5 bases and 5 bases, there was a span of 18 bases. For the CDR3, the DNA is TGCGCCAGCAGTCCCATAGTCGGAATAGGGGAGACCCAGTACTTC. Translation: CASSPIVGIGETQYF.

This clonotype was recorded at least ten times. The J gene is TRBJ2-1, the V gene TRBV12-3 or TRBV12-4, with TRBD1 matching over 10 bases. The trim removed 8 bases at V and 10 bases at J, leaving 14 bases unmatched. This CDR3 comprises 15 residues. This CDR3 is CASRKTGGTGVEQFF. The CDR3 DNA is TGTGCCAGCCGCAAGACAGGGGGCACGGGCGTGGAGCAGTTCTTC.

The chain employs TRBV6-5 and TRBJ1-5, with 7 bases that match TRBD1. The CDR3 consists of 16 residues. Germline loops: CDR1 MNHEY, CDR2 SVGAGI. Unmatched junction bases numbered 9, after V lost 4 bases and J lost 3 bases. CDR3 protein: CASSSSPGQYNQPQHF. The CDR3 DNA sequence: TGTGCCAGCAGTTCCTCCCCGGGACAGTACAATCAGCCCCAGCATTTT.

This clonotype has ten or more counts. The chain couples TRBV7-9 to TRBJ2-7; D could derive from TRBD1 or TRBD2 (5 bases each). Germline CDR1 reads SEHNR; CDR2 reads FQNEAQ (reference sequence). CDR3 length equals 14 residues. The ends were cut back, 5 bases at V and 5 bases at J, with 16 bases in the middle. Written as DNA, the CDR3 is TGTGCCAGCAGCCCCCCGGGGCTGGTCAACGAGCAGTACTTC. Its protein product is CASSPPGLVNEQYF.

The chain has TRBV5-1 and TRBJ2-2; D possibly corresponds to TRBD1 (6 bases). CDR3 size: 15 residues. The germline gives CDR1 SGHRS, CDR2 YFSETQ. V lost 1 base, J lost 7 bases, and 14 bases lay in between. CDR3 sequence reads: CASSLMAGANGELFF. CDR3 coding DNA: TGCGCCAGCAGCTTGATGGCAGGGGCTAACGGGGAGCTGTTTTTT. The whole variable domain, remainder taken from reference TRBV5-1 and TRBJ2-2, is KAGVTQTPRYLIKTRGQQVTLSCSPISGHRSVSWYQQTPGQGLQFLFEYFSETQRNKGNFPGRFSGRQFSNSRSEMNVSTLELGDSALYLCASSLMAGANGELFFGEGSRLTVL.

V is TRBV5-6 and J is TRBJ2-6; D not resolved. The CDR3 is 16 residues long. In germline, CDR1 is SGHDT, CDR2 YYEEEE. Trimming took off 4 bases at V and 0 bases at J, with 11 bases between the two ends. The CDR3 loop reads CASSILKLSGANVLTF. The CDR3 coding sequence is TGTGCCAGCAGCATCCTTAAGCTCTCTGGGGCCAACGTCCTGACTTTC.

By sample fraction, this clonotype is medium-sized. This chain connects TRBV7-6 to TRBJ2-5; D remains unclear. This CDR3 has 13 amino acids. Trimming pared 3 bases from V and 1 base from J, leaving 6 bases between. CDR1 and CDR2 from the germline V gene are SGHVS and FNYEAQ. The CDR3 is CASSFRVQETQYF. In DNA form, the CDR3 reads TGTGCCAGCAGCTTCCGGGTCCAAGAGACCCAGTACTTC.

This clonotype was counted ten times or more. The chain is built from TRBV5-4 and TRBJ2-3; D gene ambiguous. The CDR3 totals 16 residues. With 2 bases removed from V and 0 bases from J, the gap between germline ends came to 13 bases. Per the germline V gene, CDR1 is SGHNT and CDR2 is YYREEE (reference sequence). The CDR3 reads CASSFPSSRSTDTQYF. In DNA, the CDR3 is TGTGCCAGCAGCTTTCCCAGTTCCCGAAGCACAGATACGCAGTATTTT.

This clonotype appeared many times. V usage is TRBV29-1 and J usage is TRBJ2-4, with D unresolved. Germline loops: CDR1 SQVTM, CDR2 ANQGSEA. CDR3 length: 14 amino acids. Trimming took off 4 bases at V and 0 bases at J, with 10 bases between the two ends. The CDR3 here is CSVGSRLAKNIQYF. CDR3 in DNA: TGCAGCGTTGGGTCGAGGCTAGCCAAAAACATTCAGTACTTC.

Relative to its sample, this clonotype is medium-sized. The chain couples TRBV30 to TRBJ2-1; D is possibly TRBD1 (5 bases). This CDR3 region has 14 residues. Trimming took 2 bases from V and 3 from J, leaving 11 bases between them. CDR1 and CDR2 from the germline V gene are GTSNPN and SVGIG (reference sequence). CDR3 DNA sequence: TGTGCCTGGAGTCCGTGGGGCAACTACAATGAGCAGTTCTTC. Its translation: CAWSPWGNYNEQFF.

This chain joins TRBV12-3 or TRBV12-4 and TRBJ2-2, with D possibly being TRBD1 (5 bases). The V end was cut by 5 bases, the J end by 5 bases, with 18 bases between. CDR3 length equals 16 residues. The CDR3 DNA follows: TGTGCCAGCAGTCAACCCAGGGTGTCAAAAACCGGGGAGCTGTTTTTT. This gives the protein CASSQPRVSKTGELFF.